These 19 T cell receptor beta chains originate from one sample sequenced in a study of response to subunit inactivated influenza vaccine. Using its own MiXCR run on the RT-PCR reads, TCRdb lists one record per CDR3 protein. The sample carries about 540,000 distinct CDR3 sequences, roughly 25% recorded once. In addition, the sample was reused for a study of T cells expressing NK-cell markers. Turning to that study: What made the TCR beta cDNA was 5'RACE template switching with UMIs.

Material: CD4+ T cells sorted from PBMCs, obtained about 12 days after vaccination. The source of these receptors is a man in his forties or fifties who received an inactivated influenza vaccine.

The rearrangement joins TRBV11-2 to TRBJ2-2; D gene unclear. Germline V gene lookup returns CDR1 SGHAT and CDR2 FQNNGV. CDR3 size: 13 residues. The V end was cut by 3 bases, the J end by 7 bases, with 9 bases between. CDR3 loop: CASSFAVNGELFF. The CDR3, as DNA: TGTGCCAGCAGCTTCGCGGTTAACGGGGAGCTGTTTTTT.

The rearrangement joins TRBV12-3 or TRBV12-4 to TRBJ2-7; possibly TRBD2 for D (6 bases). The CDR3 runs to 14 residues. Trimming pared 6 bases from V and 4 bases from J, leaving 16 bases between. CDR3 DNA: TGTGCCAGCAGGTCCGGGACTGTTTCATACGAGCAGTACTTC. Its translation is CASRSGTVSYEQYF.

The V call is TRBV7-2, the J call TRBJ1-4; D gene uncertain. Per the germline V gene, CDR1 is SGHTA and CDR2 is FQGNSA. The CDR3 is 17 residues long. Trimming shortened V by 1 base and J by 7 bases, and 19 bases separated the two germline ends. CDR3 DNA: TGTGCCAGCAGCTTAGGATCGGTGCTCTCATTACCTGAAAAACTGTTTTTT. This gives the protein CASSLGSVLSLPEKLFF. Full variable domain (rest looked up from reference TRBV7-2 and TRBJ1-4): GAGVSQSPSNKVTEKGKDVELRCDPISGHTALYWYRQSLGQGLEFLIYFQGNSAPDKSGLPSDRFSAERTGGSVSTLTIQRTQQEDSAVYLCASSLGSVLSLPEKLFFGSGTQLSVL.

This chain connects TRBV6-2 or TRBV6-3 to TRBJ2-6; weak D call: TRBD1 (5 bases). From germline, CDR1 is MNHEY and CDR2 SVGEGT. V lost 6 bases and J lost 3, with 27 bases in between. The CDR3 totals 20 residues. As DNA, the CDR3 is TGTGCCAGCAGCCCGTCCCCCCAGACAGCCTCAACTTATGGGGCCAACGTCCTGACTTTC. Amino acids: CASSPSPQTASTYGANVLTF.

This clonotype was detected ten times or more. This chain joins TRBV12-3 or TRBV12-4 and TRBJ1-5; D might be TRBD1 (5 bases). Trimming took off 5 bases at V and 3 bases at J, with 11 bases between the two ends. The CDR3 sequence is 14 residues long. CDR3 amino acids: CASSPGITNQPQHF. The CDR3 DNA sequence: TGTGCCAGCAGTCCAGGGATTACCAATCAGCCCCAGCATTTT.

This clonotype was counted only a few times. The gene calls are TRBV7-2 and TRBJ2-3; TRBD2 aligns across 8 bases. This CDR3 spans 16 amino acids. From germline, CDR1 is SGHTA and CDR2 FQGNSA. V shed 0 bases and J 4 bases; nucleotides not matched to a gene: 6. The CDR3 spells CASSLASRGGPDTQYF. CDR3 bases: TGTGCCAGCAGCTTAGCTTCCCGGGGGGGCCCAGATACGCAGTATTTT.

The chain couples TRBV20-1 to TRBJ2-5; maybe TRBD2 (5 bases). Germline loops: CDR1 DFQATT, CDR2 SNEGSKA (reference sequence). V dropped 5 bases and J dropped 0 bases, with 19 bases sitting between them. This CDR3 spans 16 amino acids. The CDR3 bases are TGCAGTGCTCACCCCATAATAGCGAGACACCAAGAGACCCAGTACTTC. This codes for CSAHPIIARHQETQYF.

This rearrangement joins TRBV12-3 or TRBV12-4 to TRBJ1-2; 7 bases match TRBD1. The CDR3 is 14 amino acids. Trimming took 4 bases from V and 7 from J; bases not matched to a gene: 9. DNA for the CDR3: TGTGCCAGCAGTTCCAAGACAGGGTGGGGTGGCTACACCTTC. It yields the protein CASSSKTGWGGYTF.

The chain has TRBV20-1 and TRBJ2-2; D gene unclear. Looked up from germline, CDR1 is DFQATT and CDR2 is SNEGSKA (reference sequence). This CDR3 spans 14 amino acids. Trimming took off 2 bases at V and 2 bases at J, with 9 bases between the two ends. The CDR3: CSARLLINTGELFF. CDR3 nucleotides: TGCAGTGCTAGACTTTTGATCAACACCGGGGAGCTGTTTTTT.

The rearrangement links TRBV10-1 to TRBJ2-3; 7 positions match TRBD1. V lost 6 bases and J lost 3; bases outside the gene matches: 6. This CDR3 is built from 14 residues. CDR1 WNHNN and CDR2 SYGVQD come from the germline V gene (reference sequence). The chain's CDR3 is CASSQGQKTDTQYF. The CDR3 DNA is TGCGCCAGCAGCCAGGGACAGAAAACAGATACGCAGTATTTT.

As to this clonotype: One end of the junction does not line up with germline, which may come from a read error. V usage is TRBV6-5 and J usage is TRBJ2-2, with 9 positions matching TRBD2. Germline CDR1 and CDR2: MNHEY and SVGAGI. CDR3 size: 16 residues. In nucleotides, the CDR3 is TGTGCCAGCCGTTATTATAGCGGGGGGAACACCGGGGAGCTGTTTTTT. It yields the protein CASRYYSGGNTGELFF.

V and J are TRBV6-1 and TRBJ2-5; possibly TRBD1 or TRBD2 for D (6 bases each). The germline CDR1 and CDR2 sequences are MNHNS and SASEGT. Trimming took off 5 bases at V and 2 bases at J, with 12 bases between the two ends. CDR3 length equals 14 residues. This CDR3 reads CASSPAGTQETQYF. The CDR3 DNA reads TGTGCCAGCAGTCCGGCGGGGACACAAGAGACCCAGTACTTC.

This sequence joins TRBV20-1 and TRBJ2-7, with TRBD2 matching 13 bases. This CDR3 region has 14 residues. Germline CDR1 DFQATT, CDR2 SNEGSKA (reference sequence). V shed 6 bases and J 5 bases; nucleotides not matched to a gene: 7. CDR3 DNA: TGCAGTGCCACTCGGACTAGCGGGAGCAACGAGCAGTACTTC. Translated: CSATRTSGSNEQYF.

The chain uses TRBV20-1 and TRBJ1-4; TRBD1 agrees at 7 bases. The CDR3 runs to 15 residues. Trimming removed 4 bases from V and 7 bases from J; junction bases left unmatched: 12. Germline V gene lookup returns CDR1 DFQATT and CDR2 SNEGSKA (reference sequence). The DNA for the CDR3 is TGCAGTGCTACGCGACCACAGGGGTCCGGTGAAAAACTGTTTTTT. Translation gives CSATRPQGSGEKLFF.

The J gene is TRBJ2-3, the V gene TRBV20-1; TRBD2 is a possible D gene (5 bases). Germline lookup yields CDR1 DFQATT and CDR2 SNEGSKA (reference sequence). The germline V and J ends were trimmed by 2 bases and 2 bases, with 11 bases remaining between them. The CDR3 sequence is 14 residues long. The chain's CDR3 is CSARSGLNTDTQYF. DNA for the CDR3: TGCAGTGCTAGAAGCGGACTGAACACAGATACGCAGTATTTT.

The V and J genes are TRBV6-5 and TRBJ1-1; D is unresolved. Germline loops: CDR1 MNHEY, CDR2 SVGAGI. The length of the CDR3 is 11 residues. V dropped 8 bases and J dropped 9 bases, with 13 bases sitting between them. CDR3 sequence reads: CASQAPGQAFF. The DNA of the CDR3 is TGTGCCAGCCAGGCGCCAGGCCAAGCTTTCTTT.

The DNA of the CDR3 is TGTGCCAGCAGCTTATTGACGACGCCCGTCTATGGCTACACCTTC. This codes for CASSLLTTPVYGYTF. V and J are TRBV7-2 and TRBJ1-2; D remains ambiguous. The germline gives CDR1 SGHTA, CDR2 FQGNSA. The CDR3 totals 15 residues. V dropped 2 bases and J dropped 4 bases, with 14 bases sitting between them.

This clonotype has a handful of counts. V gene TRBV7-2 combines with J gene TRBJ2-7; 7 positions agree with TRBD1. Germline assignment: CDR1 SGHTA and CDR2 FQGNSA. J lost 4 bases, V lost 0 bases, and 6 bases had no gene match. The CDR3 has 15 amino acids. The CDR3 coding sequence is TGTGCCAGCAGCTTAGCACAGGGGATCGCGTACGAGCAGTACTTC. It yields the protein CASSLAQGIAYEQYF.

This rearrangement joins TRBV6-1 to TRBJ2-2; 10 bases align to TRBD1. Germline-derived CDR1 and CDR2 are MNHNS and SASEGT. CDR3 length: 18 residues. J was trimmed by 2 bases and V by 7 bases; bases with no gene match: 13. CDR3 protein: CASTEPGQGRVNTGELFF. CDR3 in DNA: TGTGCCAGCACAGAACCGGGACAGGGGCGGGTAAACACCGGGGAGCTGTTTTTT.